The present TCR beta chain was sequenced within a study of blood T cell repertoires in COVID-19. Study-wide background: The analysed material was cDNA or gDNA that came from T cells, B-cell-depleted T cells, or PBMCs.

Seattle cases were enrolled at active infection and followed longitudinally. In the study's own analysis: From reference gene primer amplification, estimates of nucleated cell counts were derived. The method was immunoSEQ multiplex PCR; TCRdb's version includes in-frame clones alone and lacks a portion of them. V, J and clone size were drawn from that table, and D and trimming were deduced from the DNA. The sample holds roughly 130,000 clones, about 88% seen once. CDR3 length: 17 amino acids. The V gene end was trimmed by 4 bases and the J gene end by 4 bases; junction bases not matched to a gene: 16. Germline assignment: CDR1 SGDLS and CDR2 YYNGEE.

The source of this sequence is a human donor with COVID-19, enrolled during active disease. The donor label of this sample is uncertain. Material: peripheral blood. This chain uses TRBV9 with TRBJ2-5, with 7 bases aligning to TRBD2. CDR3 DNA: TGTGCCAGCAGCCCCATCGTGGGAGGGGAGAACGGAGAGACCCAGTACTTC. As protein: CASSPIVGGENGETQYF.